Sequencing of this TCR beta chain was carried out in a study of chemoradiotherapy in HPV16-positive cancers. Sequencing was performed with immunoSEQ multiplex PCR; in TCRdb, only in-frame clones are kept and a portion is missing. The repertoire has approximately 9,600 clones, approximately 80% of them found once; the top ten carry approximately 13%. Repeated repertoire sampling spanned the course of chemoradiotherapy. The CDR3 runs 12 residues. Trimming shortened V by 4 bases and J by 6 bases, and 10 bases separated the two germline ends. CDR1 SNHLY and CDR2 FYNNEI come from the germline V gene. The clonotype comes from a human donor with HPV-associated anogenital cancer. This sample comprised tumor tissue, obtained from a patient who underwent chemoradiotherapy. This chain uses TRBV2 with TRBJ2-7; no clear D. For the CDR3, the DNA is TGTGCCAGCAGTGGGACGGGTCGCGAGCAGTACTTC. It yields the protein CASSGTGREQYF.